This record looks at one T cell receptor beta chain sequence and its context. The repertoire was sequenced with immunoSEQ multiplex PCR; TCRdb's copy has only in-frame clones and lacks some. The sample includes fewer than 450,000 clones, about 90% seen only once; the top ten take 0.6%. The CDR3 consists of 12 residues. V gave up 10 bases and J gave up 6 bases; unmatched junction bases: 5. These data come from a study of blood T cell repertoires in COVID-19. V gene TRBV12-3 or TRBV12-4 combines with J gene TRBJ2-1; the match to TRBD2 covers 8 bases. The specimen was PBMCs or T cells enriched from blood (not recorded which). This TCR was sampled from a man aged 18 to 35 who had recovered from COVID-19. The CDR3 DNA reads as TGTGCCACCGGACTAGCAATCAATGAGCAGTTCTTC. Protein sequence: CATGLAINEQFF.